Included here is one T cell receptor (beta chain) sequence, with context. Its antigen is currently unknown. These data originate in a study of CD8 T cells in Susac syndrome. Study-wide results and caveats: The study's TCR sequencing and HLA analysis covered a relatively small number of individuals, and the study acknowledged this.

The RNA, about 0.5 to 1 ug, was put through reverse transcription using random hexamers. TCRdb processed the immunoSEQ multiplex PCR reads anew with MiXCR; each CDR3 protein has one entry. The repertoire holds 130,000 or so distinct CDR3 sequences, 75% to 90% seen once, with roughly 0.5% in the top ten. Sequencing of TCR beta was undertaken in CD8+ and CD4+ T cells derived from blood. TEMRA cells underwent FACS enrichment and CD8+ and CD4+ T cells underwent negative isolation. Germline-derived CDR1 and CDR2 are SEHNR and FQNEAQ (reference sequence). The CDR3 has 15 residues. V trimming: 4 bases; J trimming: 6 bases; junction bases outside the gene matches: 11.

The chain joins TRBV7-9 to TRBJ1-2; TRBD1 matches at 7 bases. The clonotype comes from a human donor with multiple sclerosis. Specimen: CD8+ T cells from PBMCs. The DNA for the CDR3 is TGTGCCAGCAGCTCAGTCTTTAGGGGGCGTGATGGCTACACCTTC. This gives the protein CASSSVFRGRDGYTF.